The 20 T cell receptor beta chains reported below all come from one sample, sequenced in a study of blood T cell repertoires in COVID-19. Clones were read by immunoSEQ multiplex PCR, and TCRdb kept only the in-frame ones, dropping some. In the table there are about 170,000 clones, roughly 84% of which are singletons. Input material: peripheral blood. These receptors all stem from a woman aged 60-75 years with acute or convalescent COVID-19.

V is TRBV5-1 and J is TRBJ2-2, with 7 bases lining up with TRBD2. V lost 7 bases and J lost 1; bases outside the gene matches: 13. Germline CDR1 and CDR2: SGHRS and YFSETQ. The CDR3 runs to 17 residues. CDR3 loop: CASATQRDARNTGELFF. CDR3 nucleotides: TGCGCCAGCGCCACGCAGCGGGATGCAAGGAACACCGGGGAGCTGTTTTTT. The complete variable domain, with remaining parts taken from reference TRBV5-1 and TRBJ2-2, reads KAGVTQTPRYLIKTRGQQVTLSCSPISGHRSVSWYQQTPGQGLQFLFEYFSETQRNKGNFPGRFSGRQFSNSRSEMNVSTLELGDSALYLCASATQRDARNTGELFFGEGSRLTVL.

The chain carries TRBV5-8 and TRBJ2-7, with D tentatively TRBD1 (5 bases). This CDR3 comprises 17 residues. Trimming cost V 0 bases and J 0 bases, with 16 bases left between them. CDR1 is SGHTS and CDR2 is YDEGEE in the germline V gene. The CDR3 sequence: CASSLGVQGRSSYEQYF. In nucleotides, the CDR3 is TGTGCCAGCAGCTTGGGCGTTCAGGGAAGGAGCTCCTACGAGCAGTACTTC.

The V call is TRBV4-2, the J call TRBJ1-4, with D possibly being TRBD1 (5 bases). The CDR3 consists of 15 residues. Germline CDR1 is LGHNA and CDR2 is YNFKEQ. Trimming pared 4 bases from V and 6 bases from J, leaving 15 bases between. The CDR3 loop reads CASSLQTVGDEKLFF. The DNA for the CDR3 is TGTGCCAGCAGCCTCCAGACAGTAGGGGATGAAAAACTGTTTTTT.

The chain links TRBV28 to TRBJ1-3, with TRBD1 identical over 9 bases. V shed 3 bases and J 6 bases; nucleotides not matched to a gene: 6. Germline CDR1 reads MDHEN; CDR2 reads SYDVKM. The CDR3 has 15 amino acids. CDR3 in DNA: TGTGCCAGCAGTTTCGGGACAGGGTGGCAAAACACCATATATTTT. Translated: CASSFGTGWQNTIYF.

The rearrangement links TRBV15 to TRBJ1-1, with TRBD1 matching 7 bases. With V trimmed by 1 base and J by 1 base, 12 bases remained unmatched. Germline assignment: CDR1 LNHNV and CDR2 YYDKDF (reference sequence). There are 18 residues in the CDR3. The CDR3: CATSRVGYGTDRNTEAFF. In DNA, the CDR3 is TGTGCCACCAGCAGAGTAGGGTATGGGACAGACAGGAACACTGAAGCTTTCTTT. The variable domain in full, completed from reference TRBV15 and TRBJ1-1, reads DAMVIQNPRYQVTQFGKPVTLSCSQTLNHNVMYWYQQKSSQAPKLLFHYYDKDFNNEADTPDNFQSRRPNTSFCFLDIRSPGLGDTAMYLCATSRVGYGTDRNTEAFFGQGTRLTVV.

The genes are TRBV28 and TRBJ1-4, with 8 bases that match TRBD1. V lost 6 bases to trimming and J lost 8 bases; unmatched junction nucleotides: 26. The CDR3 sequence is 20 residues long. CDR1 and CDR2 from the germline V gene are MDHEN and SYDVKM. This chain's CDR3 is CASRGQGATPGGLGGEKLFF. For the CDR3, the DNA is TGTGCCAGCAGAGGACAGGGCGCTACCCCCGGGGGCTTAGGAGGGGAAAAACTGTTTTTT.

The chain joins TRBV28 to TRBJ1-2; TRBD1 might be the D (5 bases). This CDR3 is built from 15 residues. The germline gives CDR1 MDHEN, CDR2 SYDVKM. The ends were cut back, 3 bases at V and 6 bases at J, with 17 bases in the middle. The CDR3 protein is CASSFLRSKGDGYTF. The CDR3, as DNA: TGTGCCAGCAGTTTTCTTCGATCAAAAGGGGATGGCTACACCTTC.

This chain uses TRBV3-1 (or the pseudogene TRBV3-2) with TRBJ2-7; possibly TRBD1 for D (6 bases). The CDR3 totals 15 residues. Trimming removed 0 bases from V and 7 bases from J, with 16 bases in between. CDR1 is LGHDT and CDR2 is YNNKEL in the germline V gene (reference sequence). In DNA form, the CDR3 reads TGTGCCAGCAGCCAAGATACAGGGATTTCAGGGGAGCAGTACTTC. Translated, it gives CASSQDTGISGEQYF.

This chain joins TRBV10-3 and TRBJ2-5, with 12 positions matching TRBD2. CDR1 is ENHRY, CDR2 SYGVKD, per germline. The CDR3 loop spans 16 amino acids. Trimming took 2 bases from V and 2 from J; bases not matched to a gene: 3. CDR3 sequence (DNA): TGTGCCATCAGTGAGGGGACTAGCGGGCCACAAGAGACCCAGTACTTC. Encoded protein: CAISEGTSGPQETQYF.

The chain is built from TRBV5-4 and TRBJ1-6; D is possibly TRBD1 (5 bases). The CDR3 runs to 13 residues. The V end was cut by 4 bases, the J end by 13 bases, with 15 bases between. CDR1 and CDR2 from the germline V gene are SGHNT and YYREEE (reference sequence). CDR3 region: CASSPDRFQPLHF. In nucleotides, the CDR3 is TGTGCCAGCAGCCCCGACAGATTTCAGCCCCTCCACTTT.

The CDR3 protein is CASSRTQQTQYF. DNA of the CDR3: TGTGCCAGTAGTAGGACACAACAGACCCAGTACTTC. This sequence joins TRBV19 and TRBJ2-5; possibly TRBD1 for D (5 bases). The CDR3 totals 12 residues. In germline, CDR1 is LNHDA, CDR2 SQIVND (reference sequence). V lost 4 bases to trimming and J lost 6 bases, with 9 bases between them.

The V and J genes are TRBV11-2 and TRBJ2-1; D may be TRBD2 (6 bases). CDR1 SGHAT and CDR2 FQNNGV come from the germline V gene. The V end lost 2 bases, the J end lost 5 bases, and 7 bases lay between the germline ends. This CDR3 region has 13 residues. CDR3 protein: CASSLRTNNEQFF. In nucleotides, the CDR3 is TGTGCCAGCAGCTTAAGGACTAACAATGAGCAGTTCTTC.

The V call is TRBV12-5, the J call TRBJ2-4, with D perhaps matching TRBD1 (5 bases). The V gene's germline CDR1 is LGHNT and CDR2 FRNRAP. This CDR3 has 14 amino acids. V was shortened by 2 bases and J by 9 bases, with 14 bases between the two germline ends. DNA for the CDR3: TGTGCTAGTGGTTTGAGTGGGGCCGCAGGCATTCAGTACTTC. It codes for CASGLSGAAGIQYF.

In this sample, this clone turned up once. The chain employs TRBV18 and TRBJ1-5; maybe TRBD1 (5 bases). V lost 6 bases and J 3 bases, leaving 12 bases between the germline ends. Germline CDR1 and CDR2: KGHSH and LQKENI. The CDR3 runs 14 residues. The CDR3 nucleotides read TGTGCCAGCTCTCCCGACAGCCTCAATCAGCCCCAGCATTTT. Its protein product is CASSPDSLNQPQHF. Full variable domain (rest looked up from reference TRBV18 and TRBJ1-5): NAGVMQNPRHLVRRRGQEARLRCSPMKGHSHVYWYRQLPEEGLKFMVYLQKENIIDESGMPKERFSAEFPKEGPSILRIQQVVRGDSAAYFCASSPDSLNQPQHFGDGTRLSIL.

CDR3 loop: CAVSTSGSTDTQYF. In DNA form, the CDR3 reads TGTGCCGTATCCACTAGCGGGTCCACAGATACGCAGTATTTT. The J gene is TRBJ2-3, the V gene TRBV7-9, with TRBD2 matching over 9 bases. The CDR3 runs 14 residues. After removal of 11 bases from V and 2 bases from J, the junction contained 8 bases not matched to a gene. Germline V gene sequence: CDR1 SEHNR, CDR2 FQNEAQ (reference sequence).

Turning to this clone: One junction end does not reproduce the germline sequence, and a read error may be involved. The chain combines TRBV4-2 with TRBJ2-7; TRBD1 aligns across 12 bases. The CDR3 is 14 residues long. Germline CDR1 and CDR2: LGHNA and YNFKEQ. CDR3 amino acids: CASSQNSGQGAPHF. The CDR3 region has the DNA TGTGCCAGCAGCCAGAACTCGGGACAGGGGGCACCTCACTTC.

This clone appeared a single time. The genes are TRBV7-9 and TRBJ2-1, with 7 bases identical to TRBD2. The germline CDR1 and CDR2 sequences are SEHNR and FQNEAQ (reference sequence). The CDR3 length is 15 residues. V was pared by 0 bases and J by 5 bases, with 4 bases of the junction left unmatched. In nucleotides, the CDR3 is TGTGCCAGCAGCTTAGCGGGGGGGATCAACAATGAGCAGTTCTTC. Encoded protein: CASSLAGGINNEQFF.

This sequence joins TRBV2 and TRBJ1-1, with D maybe TRBD1 (6 bases). CDR1 is SNHLY and CDR2 is FYNNEI in the germline V gene. Trimming removed 6 bases at V and 1 base at J, with 18 bases between. The CDR3 is 16 amino acids. The CDR3 protein is CASRGVLGHQNTEAFF. The CDR3 DNA reads as TGTGCCAGCAGGGGGGTCTTGGGACATCAGAACACTGAAGCTTTCTTT.

The chain uses TRBV27 and TRBJ2-7; the D gene is possibly TRBD2 (6 bases). Germline-derived CDR1 and CDR2 are MNHEY and SMNVEV (reference sequence). The ends were cut back, 5 bases at V and 1 base at J, with 9 bases in the middle. The CDR3 length is 13 residues. The CDR3 loop reads CASSRGVSYEQYF. The CDR3, as DNA: TGTGCCAGCAGTCGCGGGGTGTCCTACGAGCAGTACTTC.

DNA of the CDR3: TGTGCCAGCAGCTTAGGGGGGGGCCTTTCGGTGGAGACCCAGTACTTC. Translating it yields CASSLGGGLSVETQYF. The chain recombines TRBV7-2 with TRBJ2-5; TRBD2 might be the D (7 bases). Trimming pared 1 base from V and 5 bases from J, leaving 17 bases between. The CDR3 totals 16 residues. Germline V gene data show CDR1 as SGHTA and CDR2 as FQGNSA.